The T cell receptor (beta chain) described here comes from a study of cytomegalovirus exposure and HLA in healthy donors. Study findings and constraints: DRB1 had the most TCR associations and HLA-C the fewest, a later analysis found, with rates varying by HLA locus. Later analysis identified a missense DCLRE1C variant that was linked to TCR beta V- and J-gene trimming.

The primer mix had 60 Vbeta and 13 Jbeta primers. In the study's own analysis: In a later analysis, around 87 million unique TCR beta chains included roughly 11 million shared by two or more donors. Produced via immunoSEQ multiplex PCR; TCRdb's table is partial and in-frame only. That table gives V, J and clone size, and the DNA gave D and trimming. The sample contains some 91,000 clones, about 80% of which appear only once. This clone was picked up a small number of times. Its antigen remains unknown. This CDR3 region has 14 residues. CDR1 is SGHRS and CDR2 is YFSETQ in the germline V gene. V was shortened by 4 bases and J by 9 bases, with 17 bases between the two germline ends.

The sequence came from a woman aged 60 to 75 in good health and CMV-seronegative. Sequenced material: PBMCs. The chain couples TRBV5-1 to TRBJ2-1, with D possibly TRBD2 on 6 matching bases. This CDR3 reads CASSHPNSGREQFF. As DNA, the CDR3 is TGCGCCAGCAGCCACCCCAATAGCGGACGTGAGCAGTTCTTC.